In its sample, the clone carrying this T cell receptor beta chain was seen many times. Antigen: not known. This beta chain is an unintended read in a library built for alpha chains; its size means little. Sample time point: sample taken at primary tumor resection. A unique molecular identifier was attached to every TCR cDNA molecule. TCRdb redid the calling of the 5' RACE reads with MiXCR, one entry per CDR3 protein. Of 13,000 to 15,000 distinct CDR3 sequences in the sample, about 4.8% were seen once. The data are from a study of spatial heterogeneity in lung cancer. As for the study in general: From matched bulk RNA-seq came a T cell module score, which showed a strong correlation with TCR transcript counts in tumor regions.

Study-wide points: One measure, the expanded intratumoral alpha and beta TCR count, tracked tumor mutation counts. Alpha chains reached an estimated coverage of roughly 6.3% of tumor T cells, and beta chains approximately 13%.

Germline V gene data show CDR1 as SGHVS and CDR2 as FQNEAQ. V dropped 1 base and J dropped 3 bases, with 7 bases sitting between them. The CDR3 consists of 14 residues. The chain has TRBV7-8 and TRBJ1-3; no clear D. The sequence derives from a female donor with early-stage non-small cell lung cancer. This material consisted of lung tumor tissue, taken at surgery. The CDR3 DNA follows: TGTGCCAGCAGCTTAGGCGGCAGTGGAAACACCATATATTTT. Translation: CASSLGGSGNTIYF. Full variable domain (missing parts from reference TRBV7-8 and TRBJ1-3): GAGVSQSPRYKVAKRGQDVALRCDPISGHVSLFWYQQALGQGPEFLTYFQNEAQLDKSGLPSDRFFAERPEGSVSTLKIQRTQQEDSAVYLCASSLGGSGNTIYFGEGSWLTVV.